This passage covers 31 T cell receptor beta chains from one sample sequenced in a study of blood T cell repertoires in COVID-19. The table came from immunoSEQ multiplex PCR; TCRdb's copy has only in-frame clones and leaves some out. Seen here are approximately 59,000 clones, roughly three quarters observed once, and the top ten hold 15% to 19%. Sequencing was carried out using peripheral blood. These receptors originate from a man aged 80 or over with acute or convalescent COVID-19.

V gene TRBV14 combines with J gene TRBJ1-1, with no clear D. The CDR3 contains 14 residues. CDR1 and CDR2 (germline): SGHDN, FVKESK. V was cut by 1 base and J by 10 bases, with 16 bases left in between. CDR3 DNA sequence: TGTGCCAGCAGCCAAGTATCGGTGGGTTCGGGAGCTTTCTTT. It yields the protein CASSQVSVGSGAFF.

The chain links TRBV27 to TRBJ1-1; a weak D match, TRBD1 (6 bases). Looked up from germline, CDR1 is MNHEY and CDR2 is SMNVEV (reference sequence). This CDR3 comprises 14 residues. V lost 7 bases, J lost 1 base, and 13 bases lay in between. CDR3 coding DNA: TGTGCCAGCACCACAGGGCGATGGAACACTGAAGCTTTCTTT. Protein product: CASTTGRWNTEAFF.

This sequence joins TRBV6-2 or TRBV6-3 and TRBJ1-1; D remains ambiguous. The germline V gene encodes CDR1 MNHEY and CDR2 SVGEGT. The CDR3 is 16 residues long. V was clipped by 0 bases and J by 4 bases, with 15 bases between them. Here the CDR3 reads CASSYSPQSGSTEAFF. CDR3 sequence (DNA): TGTGCCAGCAGTTACTCTCCCCAGTCTGGCTCCACTGAAGCTTTCTTT.

This clone was seen a single time. The chain couples TRBV18 to TRBJ1-2, with D maybe TRBD1 (5 bases). V shed 2 bases and J shed 8 bases, with 21 bases lying between them. The CDR3 has 16 amino acids. Per germline, CDR1 KGHSH and CDR2 LQKENI. As DNA, the CDR3 is TGTGCCAGCTCACCAAGTCCGTCATCCTTAAGGGGCGGCTACACCTTC. As protein: CASSPSPSSLRGGYTF.

The chain links TRBV18 to TRBJ1-5, with 8 bases lining up with TRBD1. The CDR3 is 15 amino acids. V shed 1 base, J shed 4 bases, and the junction held 3 bases outside the gene matches. The V gene's germline CDR1 is KGHSH and CDR2 LQKENI. The CDR3 region is CASSPRTGRNQPQHF. CDR3 sequence (DNA): TGTGCCAGCTCACCACGGACAGGGAGAAATCAGCCCCAGCATTTT. Variable domain in full (rest from reference TRBV18 and TRBJ1-5): NAGVMQNPRHLVRRRGQEARLRCSPMKGHSHVYWYRQLPEEGLKFMVYLQKENIIDESGMPKERFSAEFPKEGPSILRIQQVVRGDSAAYFCASSPRTGRNQPQHFGDGTRLSIL.

CDR3: CASSLGGSGQPQHF. The CDR3, as DNA: TGTGCCAGCAGCTTAGGAGGGAGTGGGCAGCCCCAGCATTTT. The chain employs TRBV7-8 and TRBJ1-5; no firm D call. The V gene's germline CDR1 is SGHVS and CDR2 FQNEAQ. Trimming shortened V by 1 base and J by 7 bases, and 11 bases separated the two germline ends. The CDR3 consists of 14 residues.

V and J are TRBV19 and TRBJ2-3, with TRBD1 identical over 10 bases. Trimming at V came to 3 bases and at J to 4 bases, leaving 7 bases not matched to a gene. The CDR3 spans 16 residues. CDR1 and CDR2 (germline): LNHDA, SQIVND (reference sequence). The CDR3 reads CASSIGQGVGSDTQYF. The CDR3 DNA sequence: TGTGCCAGTAGTATCGGACAGGGGGTCGGGTCAGATACGCAGTATTTT.

V usage is TRBV5-1 and J usage is TRBJ2-3; 7 bases match TRBD2. Germline values: CDR1 SGHRS, CDR2 YFSETQ. J was trimmed by 4 bases and V by 3 bases; bases with no gene match: 14. The CDR3 contains 17 residues. The CDR3 here is CASSWDSSGVGADTQYF. Written as DNA, the CDR3 is TGCGCCAGCAGCTGGGATTCTAGCGGTGTGGGGGCAGATACGCAGTATTTT. Based on the CDR3 plus reference TRBV5-1 and TRBJ2-3, the full variable domain is KAGVTQTPRYLIKTRGQQVTLSCSPISGHRSVSWYQQTPGQGLQFLFEYFSETQRNKGNFPGRFSGRQFSNSRSEMNVSTLELGDSALYLCASSWDSSGVGADTQYFGPGTRLTVL.

The V and J genes are TRBV18 and TRBJ1-6; no clear D. Trimming cost V 2 bases and J 6 bases, with 11 bases left between them. The germline gives CDR1 KGHSH, CDR2 LQKENI. The CDR3 length is 15 residues. CDR3 DNA sequence: TGTGCCAGCTCACCAGAGCCCACTATTAATTCACCCCTCCACTTT. This codes for CASSPEPTINSPLHF.

The chain combines TRBV6-2 or TRBV6-3 with TRBJ2-1; 7 bases line up with TRBD2. The CDR3 spans 13 residues. Germline values: CDR1 MNHEY, CDR2 SVGEGT. Trimming at V came to 6 bases and at J to 11 bases, leaving 10 bases not matched to a gene. The CDR3 coding sequence is TGTGCCAGCAGCGCTCCAGGCGGGAGCCAGCAGTTCTTC. Amino acid sequence: CASSAPGGSQQFF.

Turning to this clone: Germline and junction disagree at one end, which may indicate a read error. This chain uses TRBV7-7 with TRBJ2-2; tentative D call: TRBD2 (5 bases). The CDR3 runs to 15 residues. Germline lookup yields CDR1 SSHAT and CDR2 FNYEAQ (reference sequence). The CDR3 loop is CASSPDGENTGELFF. CDR3 in DNA: TGTGCTAGCAGCCCGGACGGGGAGAACACCGGGGAGCTGTTTTTT. The variable domain in full, with the rest retrieved from reference TRBV7-7 and TRBJ2-2, is GAGVSQSPRYKVTKRGQDVTLRCDPISSHATLYWYQQALGQGPEFLTYFNYEAQPDKSGLPSDRFSAERPEGSISTLTIQRTEQRDSAMYRCASSPDGENTGELFFGEGSRLTVL.

The V and J genes are TRBV7-9 and TRBJ1-4, with 8 bases identical to TRBD1. There are 14 residues in the CDR3. Germline V gives CDR1 SEHNR, CDR2 FQNEAQ (reference sequence). V gave up 4 bases and J gave up 14 bases; unmatched junction bases: 12. The CDR3 sequence: CASSSGRGPRTLFF. The DNA of the CDR3 is TGTGCCAGCAGCTCGGGCAGGGGGCCAAGAACCCTGTTTTTT.

This chain uses TRBV29-1 with TRBJ1-2, with a possible D match to TRBD1 (5 bases). CDR3 size: 12 residues. V was clipped by 5 bases and J by 6 bases, with 13 bases between them. Germline V gene lookup returns CDR1 SQVTM and CDR2 ANQGSEA. The CDR3 here is CSVFLTDHGYTF. For the CDR3, the DNA is TGCAGCGTTTTCTTGACAGACCATGGCTACACCTTC.

As regards this clone: The junction departs from germline at one end; a sequencing error may be responsible. The chain is built from TRBV18 and TRBJ1-1; a possible D gene is TRBD1 (5 bases). The CDR3 extends over 14 amino acids. Germline V lookup: CDR1 KGHSH, CDR2 LQKENI. In nucleotides, the CDR3 is TGTGCCAACTCACCAAGTACAGGGAACACTGAAGCTTTCTTT. Translated: CANSPSTGNTEAFF.

J is TRBJ1-1 and V is TRBV30; D may be TRBD1 (6 bases). V lost 0 bases, J lost 4 bases, and 12 bases lay in between. CDR3 size: 14 residues. Germline V gene data show CDR1 as GTSNPN and CDR2 as SVGIG (reference sequence). CDR3 in DNA: TGTGCCTGGAGTGTAGGGGTACAGGGCACTGAAGCTTTCTTT. Protein product: CAWSVGVQGTEAFF.

The chain combines TRBV10-3 with TRBJ2-5, with 7 bases identical to TRBD2. V gave up 7 bases and J gave up 2 bases; unmatched junction bases: 4. CDR1 is ENHRY and CDR2 is SYGVKD in the germline V gene. CDR3 size: 13 residues. The CDR3 region is CAIKIAGQETQYF. The CDR3 DNA sequence: TGTGCCATCAAAATAGCGGGTCAAGAGACCCAGTACTTC.

Only one count was recorded for this clone. The rearrangement uses TRBV27 and TRBJ2-7; 8 bases line up with TRBD2. The V gene's germline CDR1 is MNHEY and CDR2 SMNVEV (reference sequence). Unmatched junction bases numbered 5, after V lost 4 bases and J lost 3 bases. This CDR3 has 14 residues. CDR3 sequence (DNA): TGTGCCAGCAGTTCTCGACTAGCGAACTACGAGCAGTACTTC. Translated, it gives CASSSRLANYEQYF.

The sample holds a few counts of this clone. The chain couples TRBV5-8 to TRBJ2-7, with D possibly matching TRBD1 (6 bases). Trimming took 6 bases from V and 0 from J, leaving 13 bases between them. This CDR3 comprises 14 residues. The germline V gene encodes CDR1 SGHTS and CDR2 YDEGEE. The CDR3: CASNVQGNSYEQYF. The CDR3 DNA follows: TGTGCCAGCAACGTACAGGGAAACTCCTACGAGCAGTACTTC.

The chain is built from TRBV7-9 and TRBJ1-6, with a tentative D call TRBD1 (6 bases). This CDR3 comprises 14 residues. Germline CDR1 and CDR2: SEHNR and FQNEAQ (reference sequence). With 0 bases removed from V and 13 bases from J, the gap between germline ends came to 13 bases. Here the CDR3 DNA reads TGTGCCAGCAGCTTAGCAGGGGGTTTAGGGCCCCTCCACTTT. Its translation: CASSLAGGLGPLHF.

V is TRBV28 and J is TRBJ1-5; tentative D call: TRBD1 (6 bases). Trimming removed 4 bases at V and 10 bases at J, with 20 bases between. The V gene's germline CDR1 is MDHEN and CDR2 SYDVKM. CDR3 size: 15 residues. CDR3 DNA: TGTGCCAGCAGTTCCGCTACAGGGTTATCAGCTCCCCAGCATTTT. Protein sequence: CASSSATGLSAPQHF.

The chain employs TRBV19 and TRBJ2-6, with D uncertain. V was shortened by 8 bases and J by 2 bases, with 7 bases between the two germline ends. Germline V gene sequence: CDR1 LNHDA, CDR2 SQIVND (reference sequence). The CDR3 totals 13 residues. Written as DNA, the CDR3 is TGTGCCAGTGGGCATGCTGGGGCCAACGTCCTGACTTTC. This sequence encodes CASGHAGANVLTF.

This chain connects TRBV14 to TRBJ2-5; D perhaps matches TRBD2 (7 bases). The length of the CDR3 is 14 residues. V gave up 4 bases and J gave up 6 bases, with 15 bases separating them. The germline gives CDR1 SGHDN, CDR2 FVKESK. The CDR3 DNA is TGTGCCAGCAGCCCCTCGGGGGGCCCAAAGACCCAGTACTTC. Protein product: CASSPSGGPKTQYF.

This clone came up once. The V and J genes are TRBV29-1 and TRBJ2-5; maybe TRBD1 (5 bases). The CDR3 runs 13 residues. V was clipped by 5 bases and J by 9 bases, with 19 bases between them. The V gene's germline CDR1 is SQVTM and CDR2 ANQGSEA. For the CDR3, the DNA is TGCAGCGTTCTCCCGACAGATTTGGCGGCCCAGTACTTC. This gives the protein CSVLPTDLAAQYF. The whole variable domain, filled in from reference TRBV29-1 and TRBJ2-5, reads SAVISQKPSRDICQRGTSLTIQCQVDSQVTMMFWYRQQPGQSLTLIATANQGSEATYESGFVIDKFPISRPNLTFSTLTVSNMSPEDSSIYLCSVLPTDLAAQYFGPGTRLLVL.

This chain links TRBV14 with TRBJ1-1; possibly TRBD1 for D (5 bases). The ends were cut back, 4 bases at V and 5 bases at J, with 17 bases in the middle. In germline, CDR1 is SGHDN, CDR2 FVKESK. The CDR3 extends over 15 amino acids. Here the CDR3 DNA reads TGTGCCAGCAGCCGCTCATCAGGGAGGGTAACTGAAGCTTTCTTT. It yields the protein CASSRSSGRVTEAFF.

A few counts support this clone. V gene TRBV12-3 or TRBV12-4 combines with J gene TRBJ2-1; a possible D gene is TRBD2 (5 bases). The CDR3 runs 13 residues. V was cut by 10 bases and J by 2 bases, with 12 bases left in between. CDR3 amino acids: CATQTRAYNEQFF. Written as DNA, the CDR3 is TGTGCCACCCAAACTAGGGCCTACAATGAGCAGTTCTTC.

This clone was counted a single time. V and J are TRBV28 and TRBJ2-2, with D unclear. The CDR3 consists of 13 residues. Trimming stripped 7 bases from V and 2 bases from J, with 8 bases between. Germline CDR1 reads MDHEN; CDR2 reads SYDVKM. CDR3 nucleotides: TGTGCCAGCACCCATCCCAACACCGGGGAGCTGTTTTTT. This gives the protein CASTHPNTGELFF.

Here the CDR3 DNA reads TGCGCCAGCAGCCAAGTTAGCGTCCAGGACCCCACCGGGGAGCTGTTTTTT. It yields the protein CASSQVSVQDPTGELFF. The chain recombines TRBV4-1 with TRBJ2-2; weak D call: TRBD2 (5 bases). CDR1 MGHRA and CDR2 YSYEKL come from the germline V gene. CDR3 size: 17 residues. Trimming left V 1 base short and J 4 bases short, with 16 bases between.

The rearrangement links TRBV7-9 to TRBJ2-7, with D unclear. The germline V and J ends were trimmed by 7 bases and 1 base, with 17 bases remaining between them. Germline V gene lookup returns CDR1 SEHNR and CDR2 FQNEAQ (reference sequence). The CDR3 length is 15 residues. The CDR3 loop is CASIPLGLTSYEQYF. In DNA, the CDR3 is TGTGCCAGCATCCCTCTAGGTCTAACGTCCTACGAGCAGTACTTC.

V and J are TRBV11-2 and TRBJ2-7; 13 bases are shared with TRBD2. The CDR3 consists of 16 residues. Germline loops: CDR1 SGHAT, CDR2 FQNNGV. V trimming: 4 bases; J trimming: 0 bases; junction bases outside the gene matches: 3. The DNA for the CDR3 is TGTGCCAGCAGCTCCACTAGCGGGAGGGTCTCCTACGAGCAGTACTTC. It is translated as CASSSTSGRVSYEQYF.

V and J are TRBV6-2 or TRBV6-3 and TRBJ1-2; D is ambiguous. Germline V gene lookup returns CDR1 MNHEY and CDR2 SVGEGT. The CDR3 runs to 14 residues. V lost 2 bases and J 2 bases, leaving 9 bases between the germline ends. The CDR3 here is CASSYPTPNYGYTF. The CDR3, as DNA: TGTGCCAGCAGTTACCCGACACCCAACTATGGCTACACCTTC.

This sequence joins TRBV11-2 and TRBJ1-2; 9 bases fit TRBD1. This CDR3 region has 17 residues. Trimming took 5 bases from V and 4 from J; bases not matched to a gene: 14. The V gene's germline CDR1 is SGHAT and CDR2 FQNNGV. CDR3 sequence: CASSDRRRDRDLYGYTF. CDR3 nucleotide sequence: TGTGCCAGCAGCGACCGAAGAAGGGACAGGGACCTCTATGGCTACACCTTC.